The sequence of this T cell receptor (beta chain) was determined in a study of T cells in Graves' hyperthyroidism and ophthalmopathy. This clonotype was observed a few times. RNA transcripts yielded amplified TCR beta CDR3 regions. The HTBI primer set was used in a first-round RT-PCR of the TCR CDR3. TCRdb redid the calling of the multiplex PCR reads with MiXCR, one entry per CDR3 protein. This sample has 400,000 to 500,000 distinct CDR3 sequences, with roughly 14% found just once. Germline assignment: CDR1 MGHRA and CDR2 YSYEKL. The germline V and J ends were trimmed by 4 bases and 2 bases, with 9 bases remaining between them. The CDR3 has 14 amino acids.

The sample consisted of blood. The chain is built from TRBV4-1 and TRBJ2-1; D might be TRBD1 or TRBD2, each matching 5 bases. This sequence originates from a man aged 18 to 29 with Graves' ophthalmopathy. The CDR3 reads CASSPLGAYNEQFF. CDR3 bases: TGCGCCAGCAGCCCACTAGGGGCCTACAATGAGCAGTTCTTC.